Listed here are 18 T cell receptor beta chains from one sample, sequenced in a study of beta chain features in type 1 diabetes. The sequenced template was cDNA made from the entire isolated RNA. Data came from immunoSEQ multiplex PCR; TCRdb stores just in-frame clones and leaves some out. The data hold 600,000 to 650,000 clones, with roughly 15% observed a single time. Sequenced: naive CD4+ T cells from blood. Every receptor here comes from a man in his late teens or twenties in good health.

The chain is built from TRBV27 and TRBJ2-7; weak D call: TRBD1 (6 bases). This CDR3 has 11 amino acids. Trimming took 3 bases from V and 6 from J, leaving 6 bases between them. CDR1 and CDR2 from the germline V gene are MNHEY and SMNVEV (reference sequence). DNA for the CDR3: TGTGCCAGCAGTTTCAGGGGCGAGCAGTACTTC. This gives the protein CASSFRGEQYF.

The chain links TRBV5-1 to TRBJ1-2; D remains ambiguous. The CDR3 spans 12 residues. V dropped 0 bases and J dropped 8 bases, with 8 bases sitting between them. CDR1 and CDR2 (germline): SGHRS, YFSETQ. DNA of the CDR3: TGCGCCAGCAGCTTGGACCACAAGGGCTACACCTTC. The encoded protein is CASSLDHKGYTF.

J is TRBJ1-2 and V is TRBV6-5; D remains unclear. V was pared by 0 bases and J by 5 bases, with 16 bases between. This CDR3 is 16 amino acids long. Germline values: CDR1 MNHEY, CDR2 SVGAGI. CDR3 region: CASSYSTMDGLYGYTF. CDR3 coding DNA: TGTGCCAGCAGTTACTCGACTATGGACGGGCTGTATGGCTACACCTTC.

The chain recombines TRBV12-5 with TRBJ2-2; 12 bases agree with TRBD2. CDR1 is LGHNT, CDR2 FRNRAP, per germline. Germline trimming cut 0 bases from V and 4 bases from J; bases unmatched to any gene: 3. This CDR3 comprises 17 residues. The CDR3 loop is CASGLVWGLAGTGELFF. The CDR3 DNA reads as TGTGCTAGTGGTTTGGTATGGGGACTAGCGGGCACCGGGGAGCTGTTTTTT.

This clone was counted a few times. The J gene is TRBJ1-1, the V gene TRBV29-1; D remains ambiguous. V was trimmed by 7 bases and J by 1 base, leaving 13 bases between them. CDR3 length equals 13 residues. CDR1 SQVTM and CDR2 ANQGSEA come from the germline V gene. The CDR3 region has the DNA TGCAGCGCACTCAAGCGAAGGAACACTGAAGCTTTCTTT. Encoded protein: CSALKRRNTEAFF.

As regards this clone: The same CDR3 is also encoded by other DNA sequences in this sample. This sequence joins TRBV6-6 and TRBJ1-3; no clear D gene. This CDR3 is 12 amino acids long. Germline CDR1 reads MNHNY; CDR2 reads SVGAGI (reference sequence). The V and J ends lost 0 bases and 3 bases respectively, with 0 bases between them. The CDR3 region has the DNA TGTGCCAGCAGTTACTCTGGAAACACCATATATTTT. This gives the protein CASSYSGNTIYF.

This clone appeared once. This chain uses TRBV4-1 with TRBJ1-5, with D possibly being TRBD1 (6 bases). The CDR3 totals 17 residues. V lost 1 base to trimming and J lost 4 bases, with 17 bases between them. Germline loops: CDR1 MGHRA, CDR2 YSYEKL. CDR3 nucleotides: TGCGCCAGCAGCCAAGGGCTACTATCAACAGGGAATCAGCCCCAGCATTTT. The encoded protein is CASSQGLLSTGNQPQHF.

This chain links TRBV29-1 with TRBJ1-4; 7 bases are a match to TRBD1. CDR1 is SQVTM and CDR2 is ANQGSEA in the germline V gene. Germline trimming cut 6 bases from V and 8 bases from J; bases unmatched to any gene: 3. This CDR3 region has 11 residues. CDR3 residues: CSVQQGEKLFF. Written as DNA, the CDR3 is TGCAGCGTACAACAGGGGGAAAAACTGTTTTTT. Complete variable domain (other parts from reference TRBV29-1 and TRBJ1-4): SAVISQKPSRDICQRGTSLTIQCQVDSQVTMMFWYRQQPGQSLTLIATANQGSEATYESGFVIDKFPISRPNLTFSTLTVSNMSPEDSSIYLCSVQQGEKLFFGSGTQLSVL.

This clone was counted a few times. Other DNA sequences of this sample code for an identical CDR3. The chain couples TRBV18 to TRBJ1-1; perhaps TRBD1 as D (6 bases). This CDR3 is 13 amino acids long. Per the germline V gene, CDR1 is KGHSH and CDR2 is LQKENI. V gave up 4 bases and J gave up 2 bases, with 8 bases separating them. CDR3 sequence reads: CASSRTVNTEAFF. For the CDR3, the DNA is TGTGCCAGCTCACGGACAGTTAACACTGAAGCTTTCTTT.

The chain employs TRBV7-2 and TRBJ2-3; 7 bases agree with TRBD2. This CDR3 is 17 amino acids long. The germline gives CDR1 SGHTA, CDR2 FQGNSA. With V trimmed by 1 base and J by 6 bases, 13 bases remained unmatched. The CDR3 DNA follows: TGTGCCAGCAGCTTAGATGGGCAGCGGGGCATCCTGGATACGCAGTATTTT. Translation gives CASSLDGQRGILDTQYF.

The genes are TRBV15 and TRBJ2-1; D assignment may be TRBD1 or TRBD2 (7 bases each). The ends were cut back, 2 bases at V and 1 base at J, with 9 bases in the middle. This CDR3 is 15 amino acids long. From germline, CDR1 is LNHNV and CDR2 YYDKDF (reference sequence). In DNA form, the CDR3 reads TGTGCCACCAGCAGACAGGGGGGGTCCTACAATGAGCAGTTCTTC. Its translation: CATSRQGGSYNEQFF.

The rearrangement joins TRBV7-9 to TRBJ1-1; a possible D gene is TRBD1 (6 bases). CDR1 SEHNR and CDR2 FQNEAQ come from the germline V gene (reference sequence). V dropped 5 bases and J dropped 5 bases, with 18 bases sitting between them. The CDR3 has 15 residues. The CDR3 coding sequence is TGTGCCAGCAGCGGTTACCGGGACACGGAGACTGAAGCTTTCTTT. This codes for CASSGYRDTETEAFF. The complete variable domain, with remaining parts taken from reference TRBV7-9 and TRBJ1-1, reads DTGVSQNPRHKITKRGQNVTFRCDPISEHNRLYWYRQTLGQGPEFLTYFQNEAQLEKSRLLSDRFSAERPKGSFSTLEIQRTEQGDSAMYLCASSGYRDTETEAFFGQGTRLTVV.

CDR3 region: CASSGRLAGTDTQYF. Written as DNA, the CDR3 is TGTGCCAGCAGTGGGCGACTAGCGGGGACCGATACGCAGTATTTT. The V and J genes are TRBV25-1 and TRBJ2-3, with TRBD2 matching 11 bases. V lost 4 bases to trimming and J lost 6 bases; unmatched junction nucleotides: 6. Germline V gives CDR1 MGHDK, CDR2 SYGVNS. This CDR3 is 15 amino acids long.

The chain has TRBV11-3 and TRBJ2-1; 10 bases map to TRBD1. CDR3 length: 12 amino acids. V dropped 6 bases and J dropped 8; count of bases not matched to a gene: 1. The germline gives CDR1 SGHNT, CDR2 YENEEA. Here the CDR3 reads CASRGQGHEQFF. The CDR3 DNA is TGTGCCAGCAGGGGACAGGGGCATGAGCAGTTCTTC. Drawing the rest from reference TRBV11-3 and TRBJ2-1, the complete variable domain is EAGVVQSPRYKIIEKKQPVAFWCNPISGHNTLYWYLQNLGQGPELLIRYENEEAVDDSQLPKDRFSAERLKGVDSTLKIQPAELGDSAVYLCASRGQGHEQFFGPGTRLTVL.

CDR3 coding DNA: TGTGCCAGCTCACCCTCGGGACTATCCTTGGAGCAGTACTTC. Translated, it gives CASSPSGLSLEQYF. This chain connects TRBV18 to TRBJ2-7; 7 nucleotides match TRBD2. CDR1 KGHSH and CDR2 LQKENI come from the germline V gene. Trimming removed 3 bases from V and 7 bases from J; junction bases left unmatched: 9. The CDR3 spans 14 residues.

V and J are TRBV18 and TRBJ2-7; the D gene is possibly TRBD1 (5 bases). The CDR3 is 14 residues long. CDR1 KGHSH and CDR2 LQKENI come from the germline V gene. V was pared by 1 base and J by 2 bases, with 9 bases between. The CDR3, as DNA: TGTGCCAGCTCACCACTGTTAGGGGCCTACGAGCAGTACTTC. This sequence encodes CASSPLLGAYEQYF.

The chain has TRBV28 and TRBJ2-2; TRBD2 agrees at 7 bases. Per germline, CDR1 MDHEN and CDR2 SYDVKM. CDR3 length: 16 amino acids. With 3 bases clipped from V and 5 bases from J, the junction kept 9 bases outside the gene matches. CDR3 nucleotide sequence: TGTGCCAGCAGTTTTGCGGGACTATCTCTGACCGGGGAGCTGTTTTTT. It codes for CASSFAGLSLTGELFF.

This clone occurred a few times. The chain joins TRBV4-1 to TRBJ2-3, with 12 bases matching TRBD2. The CDR3 loop spans 16 amino acids. The germline gives CDR1 MGHRA, CDR2 YSYEKL. The V segment lost 5 bases and the J segment 4 bases; nucleotides outside the gene matches: 7. CDR3 protein: CASSSLAGGLADTQYF. CDR3 in DNA: TGCGCCAGCAGCTCCCTAGCGGGGGGGCTGGCAGATACGCAGTATTTT.